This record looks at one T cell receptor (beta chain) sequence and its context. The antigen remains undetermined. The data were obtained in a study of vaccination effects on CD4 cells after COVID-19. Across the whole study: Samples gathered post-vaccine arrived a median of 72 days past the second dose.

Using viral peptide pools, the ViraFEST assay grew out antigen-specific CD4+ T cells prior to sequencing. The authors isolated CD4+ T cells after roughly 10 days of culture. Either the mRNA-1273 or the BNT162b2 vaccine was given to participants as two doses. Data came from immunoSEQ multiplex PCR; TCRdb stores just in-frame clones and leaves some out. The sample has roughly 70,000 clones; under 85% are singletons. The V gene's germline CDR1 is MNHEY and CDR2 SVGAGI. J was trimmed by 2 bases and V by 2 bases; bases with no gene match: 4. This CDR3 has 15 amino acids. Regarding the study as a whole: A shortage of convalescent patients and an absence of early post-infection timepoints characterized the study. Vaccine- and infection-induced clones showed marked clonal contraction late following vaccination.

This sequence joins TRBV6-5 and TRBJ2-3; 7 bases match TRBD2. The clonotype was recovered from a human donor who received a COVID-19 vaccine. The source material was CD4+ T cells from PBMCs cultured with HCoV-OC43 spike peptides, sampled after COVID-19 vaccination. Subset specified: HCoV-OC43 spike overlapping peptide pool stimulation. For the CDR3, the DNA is TGTGCCAGCAGTTACACCAGGGACTACACAGATACGCAGTATTTT. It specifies CASSYTRDYTDTQYF.